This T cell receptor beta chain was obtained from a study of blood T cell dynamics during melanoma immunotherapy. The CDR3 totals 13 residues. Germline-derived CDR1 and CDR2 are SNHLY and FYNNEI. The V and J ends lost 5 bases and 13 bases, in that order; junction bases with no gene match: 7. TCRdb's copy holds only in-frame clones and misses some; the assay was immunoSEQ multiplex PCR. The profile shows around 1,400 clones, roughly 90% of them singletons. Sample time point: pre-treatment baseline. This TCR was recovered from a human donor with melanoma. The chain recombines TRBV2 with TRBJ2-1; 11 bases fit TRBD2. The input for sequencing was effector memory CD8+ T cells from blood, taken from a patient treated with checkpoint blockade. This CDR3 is CASSNHSGGDQFF. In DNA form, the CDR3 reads TGTGCCAGCAGTAACCATAGCGGGGGGGACCAGTTCTTC.